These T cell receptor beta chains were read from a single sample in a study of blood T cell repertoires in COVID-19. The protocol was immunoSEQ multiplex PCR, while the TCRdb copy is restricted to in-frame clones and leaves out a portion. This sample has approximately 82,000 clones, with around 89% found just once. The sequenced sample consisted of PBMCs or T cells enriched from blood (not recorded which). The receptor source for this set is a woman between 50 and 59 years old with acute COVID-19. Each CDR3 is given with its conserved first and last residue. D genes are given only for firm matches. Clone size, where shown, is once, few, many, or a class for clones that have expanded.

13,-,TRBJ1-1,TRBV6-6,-,TGTGCCAGCAGGGTGGGGAGGGACACTGAAGCTTTCTTT,CASRVGRDTEAFF
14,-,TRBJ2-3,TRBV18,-,TGTGCCAGCTCCCCCAGGTCAGGGGACGATACGCAGTATTTT,CASSPRSGDDTQYF
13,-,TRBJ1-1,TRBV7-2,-,TGTGCCAGCAGCTTATCGGGAAACACTGAAGCTTTCTTT,CASSLSGNTEAFF
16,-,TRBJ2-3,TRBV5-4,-,TGTGCCAGCAGCTTCGCCCGGGACTTCAGTATAGATACGCAGTATTTT,CASSFARDFSIDTQYF
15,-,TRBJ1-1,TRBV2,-,TGTGCCAGCAGTGACCCCACAGGTATGAACACTGAAGCTTTCTTT,CASSDPTGMNTEAFF
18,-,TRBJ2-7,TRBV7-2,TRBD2,TGTGCCAGCAGCTACCCCGCGATGTGGCGGGAGGTTACCTACGAGCAGTACTTC,CASSYPAMWREVTYEQYF
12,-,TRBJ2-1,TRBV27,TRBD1,TGTGCCGGCAGTTTATGGGGACAGGTGTCGTTCTTC,CAGSLWGQVSFF
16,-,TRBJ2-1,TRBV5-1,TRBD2,TGCGCCAGCAGCTTGGTTTCAGCGGGAGTTGGTAATGAGCAGTTCTTC,CASSLVSAGVGNEQFF
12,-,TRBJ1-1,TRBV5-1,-,TGCGCCAGCAGCTTGGGAGCTAATCGCGCTTTCTTT,CASSLGANRAFF
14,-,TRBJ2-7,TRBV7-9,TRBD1,TGTGCCAGCAGTCCACAGGGGGCCTTCTACGAGCAGTACTTC,CASSPQGAFYEQYF
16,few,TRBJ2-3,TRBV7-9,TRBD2,TGTGCCAGCAGCTTAGGACTAGCGGACCTCACAGATACGCAGTATTTT,CASSLGLADLTDTQYF
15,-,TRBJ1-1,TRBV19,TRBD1,TGTGCCAGTAGTATCTCCGACAGGGAGGACACTGAAGCTTTCTTT,CASSISDREDTEAFF
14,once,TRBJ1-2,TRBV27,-,TGTGCCAGCAGTCAAGACACGAATAACTATGGCTACACCTTC,CASSQDTNNYGYTF
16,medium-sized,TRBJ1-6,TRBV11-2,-,TGTGCCAGCAGCTTTCAGGTCTACTCCTATAATTCACCCCTCCACTTT,CASSFQVYSYNSPLHF
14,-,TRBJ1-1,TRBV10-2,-,TGCGCCAGCAGTGACAACCGGGTAACATCTGAAGCTTTCTTT,CASSDNRVTSEAFF
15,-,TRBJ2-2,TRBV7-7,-,TGTGCCAGCAGCTTAGCCGGTCAGGGCGGCGGGGAGCTGTTTTTT,CASSLAGQGGGELFF
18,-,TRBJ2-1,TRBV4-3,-,TGCGCCAGCAGCCAAGAGCAAGGGCCGGGAGCCCGCTACAATGAGCAGTTCTTC,CASSQEQGPGARYNEQFF
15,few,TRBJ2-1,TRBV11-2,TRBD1,TGTGCCACCACACAGGGGGACAGGGCCTACAATGAGCAGTTCTTC,CATTQGDRAYNEQFF